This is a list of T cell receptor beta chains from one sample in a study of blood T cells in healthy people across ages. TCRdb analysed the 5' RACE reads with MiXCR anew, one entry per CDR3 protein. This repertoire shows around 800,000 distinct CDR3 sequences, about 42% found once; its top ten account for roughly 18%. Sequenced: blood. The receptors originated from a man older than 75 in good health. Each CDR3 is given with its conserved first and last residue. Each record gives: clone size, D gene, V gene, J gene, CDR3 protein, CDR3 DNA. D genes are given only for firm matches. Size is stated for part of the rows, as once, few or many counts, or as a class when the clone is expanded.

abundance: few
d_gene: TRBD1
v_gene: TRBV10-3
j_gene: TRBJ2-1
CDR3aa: CAISELGQVFGAVGDNEQFF
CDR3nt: TGTGCCATCAGTGAACTTGGACAGGTCTTTGGGGCTGTGGGGGACAATGAGCAGTTCTTC

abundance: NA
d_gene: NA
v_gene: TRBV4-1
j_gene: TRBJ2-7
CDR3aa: CASSQRQPYEQYF
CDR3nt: TGCGCCAGCAGCCAACGACAGCCGTACGAGCAGTACTTC

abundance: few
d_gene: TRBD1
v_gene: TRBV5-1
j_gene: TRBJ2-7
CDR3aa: CASSAGTGSHEQYF
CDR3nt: TGCGCCAGCAGCGCCGGGACAGGCTCCCACGAGCAGTACTTC

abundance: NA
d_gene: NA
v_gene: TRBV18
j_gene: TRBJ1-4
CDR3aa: CASSQGGGEEKLFF
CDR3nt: TGTGCCAGCTCGCAGGGAGGGGGAGAAGAAAAACTGTTTTTT

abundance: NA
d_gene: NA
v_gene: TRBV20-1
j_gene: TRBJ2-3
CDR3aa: CSVLGRVADTQYF
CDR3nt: TGCAGTGTCCTCGGCAGGGTGGCAGATACGCAGTATTTT

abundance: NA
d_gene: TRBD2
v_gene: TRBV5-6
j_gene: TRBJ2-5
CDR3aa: CASSSDLGGGSETQYF
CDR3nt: TGTGCTAGCAGCTCGGATCTAGGCGGGGGGTCAGAGACCCAGTACTTC

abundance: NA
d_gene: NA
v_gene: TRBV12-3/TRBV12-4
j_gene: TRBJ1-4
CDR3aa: CASSSDRFGEKLFF
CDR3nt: TGTGCCAGCAGCTCCGACAGGTTTGGCGAAAAACTGTTTTTT

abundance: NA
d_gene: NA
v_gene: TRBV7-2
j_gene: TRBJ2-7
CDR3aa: CASSENRRDYEQYF
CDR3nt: TGTGCCAGCAGCGAAAACCGCAGGGACTACGAGCAGTACTTC

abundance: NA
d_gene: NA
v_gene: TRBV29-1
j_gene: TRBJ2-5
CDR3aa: CSVERSEWGTQYF
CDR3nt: TGCAGCGTTGAGAGGTCAGAATGGGGGACCCAGTACTTC

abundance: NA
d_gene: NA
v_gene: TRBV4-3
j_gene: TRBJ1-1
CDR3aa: CASSQDRQGGEAFF
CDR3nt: TGCGCCAGCAGCCAAGATCGGCAGGGAGGTGAAGCTTTCTTT

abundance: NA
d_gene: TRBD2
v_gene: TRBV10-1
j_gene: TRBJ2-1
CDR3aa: CASSEGTSGVNEQFF
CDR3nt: TGCGCCAGCAGTGAGGGGACTAGCGGTGTTAATGAGCAGTTCTTC